The 21 T cell receptor beta chains below all came from one sample that was sequenced in a study of siplizumab effects on memory and regulatory T cells. Sequencing used immunoSEQ multiplex PCR; TCRdb keeps in-frame clones, though not all of them. This sample has 70,000 to 95,000 clones; around 97% occur once, and the top ten carry 0.025% to 0.035%. What was sequenced was naive CD4+ T cells sorted from blood. The receptors come from a human donor in good health.

The J gene is TRBJ2-1, the V gene TRBV11-2; 7 nucleotides match TRBD2. Germline V gene data show CDR1 as SGHAT and CDR2 as FQNNGV. The CDR3 contains 17 residues. Germline trimming cut 5 bases from V and 2 bases from J; bases unmatched to any gene: 12. DNA for the CDR3: TGTGCCAGCAGCAAAGGAGGCCTAGCGGAACCCTACAATGAGCAGTTCTTC. Protein product: CASSKGGLAEPYNEQFF.

This chain connects TRBV5-4 to TRBJ2-4, with D maybe TRBD2 (6 bases). This CDR3 is built from 19 residues. The germline V gene has CDR1 SGHNT and CDR2 YYREEE (reference sequence). Trimming removed 4 bases from V and 4 bases from J, with 27 bases in between. The DNA for the CDR3 is TGTGCCAGCAGCCCGGGTTATGGGGGAGCGGGCGCCCGGAAAAACATTCAGTACTTC. Its protein product is CASSPGYGGAGARKNIQYF.

J is TRBJ2-5 and V is TRBV2; D might be TRBD1 (6 bases). The CDR3 is 15 residues long. The ends were cut back, 6 bases at V and 5 bases at J, with 19 bases in the middle. In germline, CDR1 is SNHLY, CDR2 FYNNEI. CDR3 coding DNA: TGTGCCAGCAGGTTGGGACACCCTATGGGGGAGACCCAGTACTTC. Protein sequence: CASRLGHPMGETQYF.

The chain's CDR3 is CASSPGQGYRGYTF. The CDR3 DNA follows: TGTGCCAGCAGCCCTGGACAGGGGTATAGGGGCTACACCTTC. J is TRBJ1-2 and V is TRBV7-2, with 9 bases identical to TRBD1. The CDR3 spans 14 residues. CDR1 is SGHTA and CDR2 is FQGNSA in the germline V gene. The trim removed 5 bases at V and 8 bases at J, leaving 9 bases unmatched.

This sequence joins TRBV5-8 and TRBJ1-4; D is uncertain. This CDR3 region has 15 residues. V lost 4 bases to trimming and J lost 0 bases, with 10 bases between them. Looked up from germline, CDR1 is SGHTS and CDR2 is YDEGEE. Here the CDR3 DNA reads TGTGCCAGCAGCCGGATCCCCGCAACTAATGAAAAACTGTTTTTT. Protein sequence: CASSRIPATNEKLFF. Supplemented by reference TRBV5-8 and TRBJ1-4, the full variable domain reads EAGVTQSPTHLIKTRGQQATLRCSPISGHTSVYWYQQALGLGLQFLLWYDEGEERNRGNFPPRFSGRQFPNYSSELNVNALELEDSALYLCASSRIPATNEKLFFGSGTQLSVL.

The V gene is TRBV7-9, the J gene TRBJ2-5; 12 nucleotides agree with TRBD2. Trimming cost V 7 bases and J 6 bases; bases outside gene matches: 12. This CDR3 region has 16 residues. Germline CDR1 and CDR2: SEHNR and FQNEAQ (reference sequence). CDR3 in amino acids: CASTSRLAGATQTQYF. CDR3 DNA: TGTGCCAGCACTAGCAGACTAGCGGGGGCGACACAGACCCAGTACTTC. The full variable domain, in which reference TRBV7-9 and TRBJ2-5 provide the parts outside the CDR3, is DTGVSQNPRHKITKRGQNVTFRCDPISEHNRLYWYRQTLGQGPEFLTYFQNEAQLEKSRLLSDRFSAERPKGSFSTLEIQRTEQGDSAMYLCASTSRLAGATQTQYFGPGTRLLVL.

This sequence joins TRBV5-4 and TRBJ2-7; 8 positions match TRBD1. From germline, CDR1 is SGHNT and CDR2 YYREEE (reference sequence). The CDR3 has 15 amino acids. The V gene end was trimmed by 5 bases and the J gene end by 1 base; junction bases not matched to a gene: 8. In DNA, the CDR3 is TGTGCCAGCAGTTTCCTAGGACAGGGATCCTACGAGCAGTACTTC. Translated: CASSFLGQGSYEQYF.

The J gene is TRBJ1-6, the V gene TRBV6-5; TRBD1 might be the D (5 bases). The germline gives CDR1 MNHEY, CDR2 SVGAGI. The CDR3 consists of 15 residues. Between the trimmed V and J ends, which lost 0 bases and 10 bases, there was a span of 13 bases. CDR3 sequence: CASSYSTRAESPLHF. The CDR3 DNA sequence: TGTGCCAGCAGTTACTCGACCAGGGCGGAATCACCCCTCCACTTT.

This clone was seen only once. This rearrangement joins TRBV9 to TRBJ2-5; 11 bases are shared with TRBD2. Trimming at V came to 4 bases and at J to 4 bases, leaving 9 bases not matched to a gene. CDR3 length: 16 amino acids. CDR1 and CDR2 (germline): SGDLS, YYNGEE. The CDR3 DNA sequence: TGTGCCAGCAGCCCAAGACTAGCGGGGTTGCGAGAGACCCAGTACTTC. Amino acid sequence: CASSPRLAGLRETQYF.

The rearrangement joins TRBV2 to TRBJ2-1; 16 nucleotides align to TRBD2. The CDR3 runs to 12 residues. V trimming: 9 bases; J trimming: 15 bases; junction bases outside the gene matches: 5. Germline CDR1 and CDR2: SNHLY and FYNNEI. CDR3 residues: CARPGLAGGPFF. The CDR3 nucleotides are TGTGCCAGACCGGGACTAGCGGGGGGGCCGTTCTTC.

This clone was observed once. CDR3 region: CASSIDRLADYTDTQYF. The DNA for the CDR3 is TGTGCCAGTAGTATAGACCGTCTAGCGGACTACACAGATACGCAGTATTTT. The rearrangement joins TRBV19 to TRBJ2-3, with TRBD2 matching over 7 bases. CDR3 length equals 17 residues. In germline, CDR1 is LNHDA, CDR2 SQIVND (reference sequence). Trimming removed 0 bases from V and 2 bases from J; junction bases left unmatched: 8.

This clone was seen only a few times. The V gene is TRBV19, the J gene TRBJ1-5; D gene ambiguous. The CDR3 has 15 amino acids. V was clipped by 5 bases and J by 3 bases, with 14 bases between them. From germline, CDR1 is LNHDA and CDR2 SQIVND (reference sequence). The CDR3 loop is CASSSSGSVNQPQHF. The CDR3 DNA reads as TGTGCCAGTAGTTCCTCGGGGTCGGTCAATCAGCCCCAGCATTTT.

The chain links TRBV5-1 to TRBJ2-1, with 7 nucleotides matching TRBD2. V was clipped by 4 bases and J by 10 bases; unmatched bases: 8. This CDR3 spans 13 amino acids. CDR1 and CDR2 (germline): SGHRS, YFSETQ. As DNA, the CDR3 is TGCGCCAGCAGCCCTCAGAATAGCGGGGAGCAGTTCTTC. Its translation is CASSPQNSGEQFF.

This chain uses TRBV9 with TRBJ1-2; weak D call: TRBD1 (6 bases). V was clipped by 0 bases and J by 2 bases, with 14 bases between them. The CDR3 consists of 16 residues. In germline, CDR1 is SGDLS, CDR2 YYNGEE. CDR3 region: CASSVGYRAVNYGYTF. CDR3 nucleotides: TGTGCCAGCAGCGTAGGGTACAGGGCGGTCAACTATGGCTACACCTTC.

This sequence joins TRBV18 and TRBJ1-4; D is unresolved. Trimming took off 3 bases at V and 5 bases at J, with 1 base between the two ends. The CDR3 consists of 11 residues. CDR1 is KGHSH and CDR2 is LQKENI in the germline V gene. CDR3 protein: CASSPNEKLFF. In DNA form, the CDR3 reads TGTGCCAGCTCACCCAATGAAAAACTGTTTTTT.

The J gene is TRBJ1-4, the V gene TRBV29-1; unclear D gene. Trimming took off 4 bases at V and 7 bases at J, with 10 bases between the two ends. The CDR3 has 12 amino acids. Germline V gene sequence: CDR1 SQVTM, CDR2 ANQGSEA. The CDR3 bases are TGCAGCGTTGTTTTTAGTATTGAAAAACTGTTTTTT. Its translation is CSVVFSIEKLFF.

CDR3 coding DNA: TGCGCCAGCAGGCAAGACAGGGGGAACACTGAAGCTTTCTTT. Encoded protein: CASRQDRGNTEAFF. The chain links TRBV10-1 to TRBJ1-1, with TRBD1 identical over 8 bases. Germline loops: CDR1 WNHNN, CDR2 SYGVQD (reference sequence). V was pared by 6 bases and J by 1 base, with 4 bases of the junction left unmatched. The length of the CDR3 is 14 residues.

The rearrangement joins TRBV11-1 to TRBJ2-1; 7 bases match TRBD1. The CDR3 has 18 residues. V trimming: 8 bases; J trimming: 4 bases; junction bases outside the gene matches: 20. CDR1 SGHAT and CDR2 FQDESV come from the germline V gene (reference sequence). The CDR3 DNA follows: TGTGCCAGCGCTCGCGTCTTTAGTCCGGGACAGCCATACAATGAGCAGTTCTTC. Its protein is CASARVFSPGQPYNEQFF.

V gene TRBV5-4 combines with J gene TRBJ2-1; 9 bases line up with TRBD2. The V gene's germline CDR1 is SGHNT and CDR2 YYREEE (reference sequence). The CDR3 spans 15 residues. J lost 6 bases, V lost 0 bases, and 4 bases had no gene match. The CDR3 sequence: CASSLVAGAVNEQFF. For the CDR3, the DNA is TGTGCCAGCAGCTTGGTAGCGGGGGCCGTCAATGAGCAGTTCTTC.

This chain links TRBV6-1 with TRBJ1-1; D gene uncertain. Germline V gives CDR1 MNHNS, CDR2 SASEGT. The CDR3 consists of 12 residues. V was pared by 2 bases and J by 8 bases, with 9 bases between. CDR3 sequence (DNA): TGTGCCAGCAGTGAAATCGTGGGGGAAGCTTTCTTT. Its protein product is CASSEIVGEAFF.

The chain couples TRBV4-2 to TRBJ1-1; D unclear. V dropped 0 bases and J dropped 4 bases, with 12 bases sitting between them. The CDR3 length is 15 residues. Germline V gene data show CDR1 as LGHNA and CDR2 as YNFKEQ. CDR3 amino acids: CASSQDVGRGTEAFF. In DNA form, the CDR3 reads TGTGCCAGCAGCCAAGATGTGGGGAGAGGCACTGAAGCTTTCTTT.